This TCR beta chain was sequenced during a study of blood T cell repertoires in COVID-19. For the study at large: Sites in the United States, Italy and Spain provided acute and convalescent COVID-19 samples. PBMCs, B-cell-depleted T cells, or T cells were the source of the cDNA or gDNA that made up the material.

The germline V gene has CDR1 MGHDK and CDR2 SYGVNS. This CDR3 contains 15 residues. Trimming took 2 bases from V and 10 from J, leaving 18 bases between them. Sequenced by immunoSEQ multiplex PCR; TCRdb stores in-frame clones only, minus some. The sample has roughly 97,000 clones, more than 75% seen once. This chain joins TRBV25-1 and TRBJ2-1; TRBD2 is a possible D gene (6 bases). The TCR comes from a man aged 55 to 70 with acute or convalescent COVID-19. The sample consisted of peripheral blood. Written as DNA, the CDR3 is TGTGCCAGCAGTGAAGCCGGGACTCTGGATGAGGAGCAGTTCTTC. Encoded protein: CASSEAGTLDEEQFF.